The 23 T cell receptor beta chains reported below all come from one sample, sequenced in a study of blood T cells in healthy people across ages. The second PCR ran about 6 to 11 cycles with a sample-barcoded 5' primer and J-beta primers. MiXCR, run by TCRdb on the 5' RACE reads, gives a single entry per CDR3 protein. The data show fewer than 2,000,000 distinct CDR3 sequences, with around 35% seen just once and over 9% held by the top ten. What was sequenced was blood. These TCRs come from a woman between 25 and 40 years old in good health.

The chain employs TRBV20-1 and TRBJ2-1, with D perhaps TRBD2 (6 bases). The ends were cut back, 6 bases at V and 7 bases at J, with 22 bases in the middle. The CDR3 totals 15 residues. Germline V gene data show CDR1 as DFQATT and CDR2 as SNEGSKA (reference sequence). The CDR3 loop reads CSALSTGGVWNEQFF. DNA for the CDR3: TGCAGTGCCTTATCAACTGGAGGGGTGTGGAATGAGCAGTTCTTC.

This clonotype was recorded once. A read error may be the cause here, since a much bigger clone is one base away. This rearrangement joins TRBV11-2 to TRBJ2-1; D remains unclear. Germline V CDR1 and CDR2: SGHAT, FQNNGV. The V end was cut by 0 bases, the J end by 13 bases, with 19 bases between. The CDR3 totals 15 residues. The CDR3 nucleotides are TGTGCCAGCAGCTTAGACGGCCATAGGATGGAGACCCAGTTCTTC. Translation gives CASSLDGHRMETQFF. Full variable domain (outside the CDR3, taken from reference TRBV11-2 and TRBJ2-1): EAGVAQSPRYKIIEKRQSVAFWCNPISGHATLYWYQQILGQGPKLLIQFQNNGVVDDSQLPKDRFSAERLKGVDSTLKIQPAKLEDSAVYLCASSLDGHRMETQFFGPGTRLTVL.

This clonotype was seen a few times. The chain joins TRBV18 to TRBJ2-1; 7 bases align to TRBD2. The CDR3 consists of 15 residues. After removal of 1 base from V and 4 bases from J, the junction contained 4 bases not matched to a gene. Looked up from germline, CDR1 is KGHSH and CDR2 is LQKENI. The CDR3, as DNA: TGTGCCAGCTCACCACTGACTAGCCGATACAATGAGCAGTTCTTC. This sequence encodes CASSPLTSRYNEQFF.

The chain is built from TRBV6-1 and TRBJ1-4; TRBD1 is a possible D gene (5 bases). Germline CDR1 reads MNHNS; CDR2 reads SASEGT. V lost 2 bases, J lost 7 bases, and 8 bases lay in between. The CDR3 runs to 13 residues. The CDR3 here is CASSEWGGEKLFF. CDR3 sequence (DNA): TGTGCCAGCAGTGAATGGGGGGGTGAAAAACTGTTTTTT.

V is TRBV5-5 and J is TRBJ1-6; no clear D. CDR1 is SGHKS and CDR2 is YYEKEE in the germline V gene (reference sequence). Trimming cost V 3 bases and J 0 bases, with 13 bases left between them. The CDR3 has 17 amino acids. The CDR3 region is CASSSGPHPSYNSPLHF. The CDR3 coding sequence is TGTGCCAGCAGCTCAGGCCCTCACCCCTCCTATAATTCACCCCTCCACTTT.

On this clonotype itself: Sequence at one end of the junction differs from germline and may be a read error. The chain uses TRBV4-1 and TRBJ2-3; 14 nucleotides align to TRBD2. CDR3 size: 16 residues. Germline CDR1 and CDR2: MGHRA and YSYEKL. CDR3 sequence reads: CAGSPGTSGGADTQYF. DNA for the CDR3: TGCGCCGGCAGCCCCGGGACTAGCGGGGGAGCAGATACGCAGTATTTT.

The table lists this clonotype with a few counts. The V call is TRBV14, the J call TRBJ1-2; D uncertain. The CDR3 contains 13 residues. V lost 4 bases, J lost 6 bases, and 12 bases lay in between. Germline assignment: CDR1 SGHDN and CDR2 FVKESK. As DNA, the CDR3 is TGTGCCAGCAGCCCCAGGTTCGCGGATGGCTACACCTTC. Translated, it gives CASSPRFADGYTF.

The V and J genes are TRBV12-3 or TRBV12-4 and TRBJ1-5, with TRBD1 identical over 9 bases. The CDR3 spans 17 residues. J gave up 3 bases and V 3 bases, and 9 bases lay outside the gene matches. The CDR3 nucleotides read TGTGCCAGCAGTTTCGAGCGGACAGGGGTCCTCAATCAGCCCCAGCATTTT. Translation gives CASSFERTGVLNQPQHF.

This clonotype was detected a few times. The chain uses TRBV5-1 and TRBJ2-1, with a weak D call TRBD1 (6 bases). The CDR3 loop spans 18 amino acids. Germline CDR1 is SGHRS and CDR2 is YFSETQ. V gave up 4 bases and J gave up 6 bases, with 26 bases separating them. CDR3 in DNA: TGCGCCAGCAGCCCGAGTCCCCGGGACACAATAGCGTTCAATGAGCAGTTCTTC. Amino acids: CASSPSPRDTIAFNEQFF.

This clonotype occurred a few times. The rearrangement uses TRBV20-1 and TRBJ2-1; TRBD1 agrees at 7 bases. CDR1 DFQATT and CDR2 SNEGSKA come from the germline V gene (reference sequence). V lost 3 bases, J lost 5 bases, and 10 bases stayed unmatched. The CDR3 consists of 15 residues. The CDR3 protein is CSARDIGQGDNEQFF. The CDR3 DNA sequence: TGCAGTGCTAGGGATATAGGGCAGGGGGACAATGAGCAGTTCTTC.

This clonotype has only a few counts. The rearrangement joins TRBV20-1 to TRBJ1-4; tentatively, D is TRBD1 (6 bases). V was shortened by 6 bases and J by 2 bases, with 16 bases between the two germline ends. Germline assignment: CDR1 DFQATT and CDR2 SNEGSKA (reference sequence). The CDR3 spans 15 residues. CDR3 sequence reads: CSARPRGRTNEKLFF. In DNA form, the CDR3 reads TGCAGTGCCAGGCCTAGGGGGAGGACTAATGAAAAACTGTTTTTT.

V is TRBV7-2 and J is TRBJ2-4, with D possibly matching TRBD1 (6 bases). The last part of the DNA fits TRBJ2-7 better; the J call may be wrong. The germline V gene has CDR1 SGHTA and CDR2 FQGNSA. The CDR3 spans 15 residues. CDR3 amino acids: CASSLLTGHIPEQYF. The CDR3 region has the DNA TGTGCCAGCAGCTTGTTGACAGGTCACATACCCGAGCAGTACTTC.

The genes are TRBV5-6 and TRBJ2-5; D uncertain. Trimming took 4 bases from V and 2 from J, leaving 9 bases between them. The CDR3 spans 13 residues. Germline V gives CDR1 SGHDT, CDR2 YYEEEE. CDR3 loop: CASSVENQETQYF. The CDR3 coding sequence is TGTGCCAGCAGCGTGGAGAATCAAGAGACCCAGTACTTC.

The gene calls are TRBV6-1 and TRBJ2-7, with a possible D match to TRBD2 (6 bases). V lost 4 bases to trimming and J lost 3 bases, with 10 bases between them. The V gene's germline CDR1 is MNHNS and CDR2 SASEGT. The CDR3 is 13 amino acids. For the CDR3, the DNA is TGTGCCAGCAGTGGAACGCGGGACTACGAGCAGTACTTC. It is translated as CASSGTRDYEQYF.

Here the CDR3 DNA reads TGCAGTGGGCGGGGGAATTCACCCCTCCACTTT. This sequence encodes CSGRGNSPLHF. This sequence joins TRBV20-1 and TRBJ1-6; TRBD1 is a possible D gene (5 bases). The V gene lost 7 bases and the J gene lost 7 bases, with 8 bases spanning the gap. CDR3 size: 11 residues. Per germline, CDR1 DFQATT and CDR2 SNEGSKA (reference sequence).

This chain joins TRBV20-1 and TRBJ2-3; possible D gene TRBD1, 7 bases. Germline V gene data show CDR1 as DFQATT and CDR2 as SNEGSKA (reference sequence). Trimming removed 2 bases from V and 2 bases from J, with 20 bases in between. The CDR3 runs to 17 residues. The CDR3 bases are TGCAGTGCTAGATTGGCTAGCCAGGGGGGACTCACAGATACGCAGTATTTT. Amino acids: CSARLASQGGLTDTQYF.

The chain joins TRBV4-3 to TRBJ2-5; the match to TRBD1 covers 9 bases. Germline CDR1 is LGHNA and CDR2 is YSLEER. CDR3 size: 14 residues. V gave up 4 bases and J gave up 11 bases; unmatched junction bases: 11. The CDR3 spells CASSRGDRDEEQYF. The DNA for the CDR3 is TGCGCCAGCAGCCGAGGGGACAGGGACGAAGAGCAGTACTTC.

V usage is TRBV9 and J usage is TRBJ1-2, with 7 nucleotides matching TRBD1. The CDR3 totals 15 residues. The germline V gene has CDR1 SGDLS and CDR2 YYNGEE. V lost 4 bases, J lost 0 bases, and 6 bases stayed unmatched. The chain's CDR3 is CASSSRQGPNYGYTF. The DNA of the CDR3 is TGTGCCAGCAGCTCGCGACAGGGCCCTAACTATGGCTACACCTTC.

The chain links TRBV10-3 to TRBJ1-5; 7 nucleotides align to TRBD1. The V gene end was trimmed by 4 bases and the J gene end by 6 bases; junction bases not matched to a gene: 12. Germline assignment: CDR1 ENHRY and CDR2 SYGVKD. The CDR3 is 16 residues long. The CDR3 loop is CAISAPVQGGGQPQHF. The DNA for the CDR3 is TGTGCCATCAGTGCTCCGGTCCAGGGGGGCGGTCAGCCCCAGCATTTT.

Turning to this clonotype: One junction end disagrees with the germline gene, perhaps due to a read error. This chain connects TRBV27 to TRBJ2-3; perhaps TRBD2 as D (5 bases). The germline V gene encodes CDR1 MNHEY and CDR2 SMNVEV (reference sequence). The CDR3 has 15 residues. The CDR3 spells CASTSGIASTDTRYF. DNA for the CDR3: TGTGCCAGCACCTCTGGGATAGCTAGCACAGATACGCGGTATTTT.

This clonotype was seen more than once but under ten times. The chain uses TRBV7-3 and TRBJ2-5; D unclear. This CDR3 spans 15 amino acids. Germline V gives CDR1 SGHTA, CDR2 FQGTGA. V gave up 5 bases and J gave up 1 base, with 14 bases separating them. CDR3 region: CASSHNLGPQETQYF. The CDR3 DNA is TGTGCCAGCAGCCACAACCTAGGGCCCCAAGAGACCCAGTACTTC.

This clonotype was found once. The rearrangement links TRBV7-9 to TRBJ1-1, with D perhaps TRBD1 (5 bases). Trimming took off 3 bases at V and 9 bases at J, with 17 bases between the two ends. This CDR3 spans 14 amino acids. The germline gives CDR1 SEHNR, CDR2 FQNEAQ (reference sequence). In nucleotides, the CDR3 is TGTGCCAGCAGCTTTCCTCCCGGGACGGACCAAGCTTTCTTT. Its translation is CASSFPPGTDQAFF.

This clonotype was counted between two and nine times. The chain combines TRBV11-2 with TRBJ2-5; no reliable D call. The CDR3 extends over 15 amino acids. CDR1 SGHAT and CDR2 FQNNGV come from the germline V gene. Trimming removed 5 bases from V and 11 bases from J, with 24 bases in between. CDR3 residues: CASSLTVSVIPQQYF. The CDR3 nucleotides read TGTGCCAGCAGCCTCACCGTATCGGTCATCCCCCAGCAGTACTTC.